Sequencing of this T cell receptor beta chain was carried out in a study of T-cell reconstitution after alpha-beta-depleted transplantation in children. This clonotype has just a few counts. TCRbeta library preparation incorporated unique molecular identifiers. TCRdb re-called the PCR reads with MiXCR, one entry per CDR3 protein. The data show 400,000 to 550,000 distinct CDR3 sequences, over 9.5% seen once. This receptor was obtained from a child under 10 years old with inherited bone marrow failure, due to receive a stem cell transplant. The sample here was PBMCs, taken before TCRalphabeta/CD19-depleted stem cell transplant.

Here the CDR3 DNA reads TGTGCCAGCACTCAGGCCATAGCGGGAGGGGGGTACAATGAGCAGTTCTTC. Translated, it gives CASTQAIAGGGYNEQFF. The V gene is TRBV7-2, the J gene TRBJ2-1, with 11 bases fitting TRBD2. Per the germline V gene, CDR1 is SGHTA and CDR2 is FQGNSA. The V segment lost 7 bases and the J segment 4 bases; nucleotides outside the gene matches: 12. The CDR3 length is 17 residues.